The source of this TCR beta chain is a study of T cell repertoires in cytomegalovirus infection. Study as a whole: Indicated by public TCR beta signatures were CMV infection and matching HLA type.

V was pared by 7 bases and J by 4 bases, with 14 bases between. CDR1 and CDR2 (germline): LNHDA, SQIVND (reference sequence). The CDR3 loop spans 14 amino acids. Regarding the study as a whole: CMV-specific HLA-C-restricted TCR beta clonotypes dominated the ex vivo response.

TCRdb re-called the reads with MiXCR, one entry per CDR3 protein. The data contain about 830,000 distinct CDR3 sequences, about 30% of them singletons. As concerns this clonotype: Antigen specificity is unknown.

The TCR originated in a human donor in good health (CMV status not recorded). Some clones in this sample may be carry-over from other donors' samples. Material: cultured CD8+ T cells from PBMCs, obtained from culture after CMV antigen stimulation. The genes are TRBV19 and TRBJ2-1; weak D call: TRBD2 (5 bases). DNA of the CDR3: TGTGCCAGTACGTATGGCGGCGGGTACAATGAGCAGTTCTTC. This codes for CASTYGGGYNEQFF.